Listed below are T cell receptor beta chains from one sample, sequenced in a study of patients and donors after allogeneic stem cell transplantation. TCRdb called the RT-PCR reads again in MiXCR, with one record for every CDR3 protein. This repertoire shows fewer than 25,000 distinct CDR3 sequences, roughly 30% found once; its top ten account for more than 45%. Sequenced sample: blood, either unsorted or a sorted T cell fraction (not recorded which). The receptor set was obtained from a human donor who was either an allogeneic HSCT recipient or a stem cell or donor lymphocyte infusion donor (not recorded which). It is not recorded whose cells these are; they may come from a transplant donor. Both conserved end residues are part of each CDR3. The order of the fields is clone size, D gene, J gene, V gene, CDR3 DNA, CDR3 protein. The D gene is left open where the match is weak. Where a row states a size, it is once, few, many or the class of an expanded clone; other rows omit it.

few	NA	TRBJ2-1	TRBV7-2	TGTGCCAGCAGCCTCGGGTTAGCGCTCAGCTCCTACAATGAGCAGTTCTTC	CASSLGLALSSYNEQFF
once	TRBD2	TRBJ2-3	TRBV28	TGTGCCAGCAGTTTCTCCCGGACTAGCGGGGGGCCCACAGATACGCAGTATTTT	CASSFSRTSGGPTDTQYF
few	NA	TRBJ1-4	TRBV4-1	TGCGCCAGCAGCCACCTTCCGACAGGTCGGGAAAAACTGTTTTTT	CASSHLPTGREKLFF
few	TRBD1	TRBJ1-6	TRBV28	TGTGCCAGCAGAGAGGGACAGCTTTATAATTCACCCCTCCACTTT	CASREGQLYNSPLHF
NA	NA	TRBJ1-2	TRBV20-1	TGCAGTGTGGATAGGGGGGCCTATGGCTACACCTTC	CSVDRGAYGYTF
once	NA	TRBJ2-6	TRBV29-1	TGCAGCGTCCGAGGTTCTGGGGCCAACGTCCTGACTTTC	CSVRGSGANVLTF
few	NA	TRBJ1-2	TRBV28	TGTGCCAGCAGTTTCCGAGGGGCCGGTGGCTACACCTTC	CASSFRGAGGYTF
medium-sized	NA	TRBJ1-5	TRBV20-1	TGCAGTGCTAGAGATGGAGGGCTTCCTAGCAATCAGCCCCAGCATTTT	CSARDGGLPSNQPQHF
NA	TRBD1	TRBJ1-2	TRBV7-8	TGTGCCAGCAGCCCCCGGACAGGAGCTAACTATGGCTACACCTTC	CASSPRTGANYGYTF
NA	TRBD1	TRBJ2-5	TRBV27	TGTGCCAGCAGTCCGTGGACAGGCCAAGAGACCCAGTACTTC	CASSPWTGQETQYF
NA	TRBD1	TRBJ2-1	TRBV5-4	TGTGCCAGCAGCCCACAGGGGAAATACAATGAGCAGTTCTTC	CASSPQGKYNEQFF
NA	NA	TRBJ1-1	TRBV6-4	TGTGCCAGCAGTGACTGGGAGAGGGGGGAAGCTTTCTTT	CASSDWERGEAFF
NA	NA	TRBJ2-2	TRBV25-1	TGTGCCAGCTCGGACGGACTCCTCACCGGGGAGCTGTTTTTT	CASSDGLLTGELFF
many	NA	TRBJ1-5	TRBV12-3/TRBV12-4	TGTGCCAGCAGTTTAGCGCAGGGGAGGGCGCGTGATCAGCCCCAGCATTTT	CASSLAQGRARDQPQHF
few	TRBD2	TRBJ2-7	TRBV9	TGTGCCAGCAGCGTAAGCCAATGTAGCGGGGGGACTTCCTACGAGCAGTACTTC	CASSVSQCSGGTSYEQYF
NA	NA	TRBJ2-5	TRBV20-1	TGCAGTGCCCGAGACGGCGGGAAAGAGACCCAGTACTTC	CSARDGGKETQYF
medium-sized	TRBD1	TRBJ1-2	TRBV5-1	TGCGCCAGCAGCTTGCCTGGGACAGGTTCTTTGTATGGCTACACCTTC	CASSLPGTGSLYGYTF
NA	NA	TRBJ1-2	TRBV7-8	TGTGCCAGCAGCTTAGGTCCCCAACCCCTCTATGGCTACACCTTC	CASSLGPQPLYGYTF
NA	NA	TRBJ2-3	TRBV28	TGTGCCAGCAGTTTGCGATCTCATACGCAGTATTTT	CASSLRSHTQYF
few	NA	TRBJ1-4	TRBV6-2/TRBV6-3	TGTGCCAGCAGTTACCGACACAGTGAAAAACTGTTTTTT	CASSYRHSEKLFF
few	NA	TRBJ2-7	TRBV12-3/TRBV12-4	TGTGCCAGCAGTTTATACTACGAGCAGTACTTC	CASSLYYEQYF
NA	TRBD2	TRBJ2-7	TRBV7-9	TGTGCCAGCAGCCCTCCGGGAGGGCTGAGCGAGCAGTACTTC	CASSPPGGLSEQYF
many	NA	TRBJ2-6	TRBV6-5	TGTGCCAGCAGTAAACAGGGTATGAGCTCTGGGGCCAACGTCCTGACTTTC	CASSKQGMSSGANVLTF
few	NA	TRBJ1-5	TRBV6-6	TGTGCCAGCAGTGCTATTACGGACGTTGCCGGTCAGCCCCAGCATTTT	CASSAITDVAGQPQHF
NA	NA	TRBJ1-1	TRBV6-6	TGTGCCAGCAGCTTACGGGGAGCTTTCTTT	CASSLRGAFF
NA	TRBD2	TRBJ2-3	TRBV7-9	TGTGCCAGCAGATCCGGACTAGCGGGGCCAGATACGCAGTATTTT	CASRSGLAGPDTQYF
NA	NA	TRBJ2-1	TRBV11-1	TGTGCCAGCAGCTTGATTAGCGGTTACTCCTACAATGAGCAGTTCTTC	CASSLISGYSYNEQFF